The present T cell receptor (beta chain) was sequenced within a study of blood T cells in healthy people across ages. Study-wide findings and caveats: Both higher diversity and more naive CD4+ cells marked long-lived donors when set against aged donors.

Regarding this clonotype: Its antigen remains unknown.

Using a J-beta primer mix together with a sample-barcoded 5' primer, a second PCR was run for roughly 7 to 12 cycles. TCRdb re-derived calls from the 5' RACE reads in MiXCR, one entry per CDR3 protein. The sample includes around 990,000 distinct CDR3 sequences, 20% to 25% of them seen just once. CDR3 length equals 13 residues. CDR1 is MDHEN, CDR2 SYDVKM, per germline. V lost 6 bases and J lost 5, with 10 bases in between. These data were also reused for a study on T cells of mothers and their children. That investigation notes: Related and unrelated pairs show similar thymic shaping of TCR recombination output.

Sequenced sample: blood. This clonotype was obtained from a girl aged 2 to 9 in good health. The chain combines TRBV28 with TRBJ2-2; perhaps TRBD1 as D (5 bases). The DNA of the CDR3 is TGTGCCAGCAGAGTTCAGGGAACCGGGGAGCTGTTTTTT. The encoded protein is CASRVQGTGELFF.